This is a list of T cell receptor beta chains from one sample in a study of T cell responses to AZD1222 COVID-19 vaccine. TCRdb's table, derived via immunoSEQ multiplex PCR, lists solely in-frame clones and lacks some. The sample shows 100,000 to 150,000 clones, about 90% of them seen only once. The sample consisted of peripheral blood, taken on day 0 of MenACWY control vaccination. Source of these receptors: an adult in good health. The CDR3 runs from the conserved cysteine through the conserved F or W. The D gene is left open where the match is weak. Clone size appears in some rows only: once, few, many, or a class for an expanded clone.

D gene,J gene,clone size,V gene,CDR3 DNA,CDR3 protein
.,TRBJ2-3,.,TRBV3-1/TRBV3-2,TGTGCCAGCAGCCAGGTAGCTCCAGATACGCAGTATTTT,CASSQVAPDTQYF
.,TRBJ1-6,.,TRBV5-5,TGTGCCAGCAGCTTGGATTCAGGCGGGGGGTATTCACCCCTCCACTTT,CASSLDSGGGYSPLHF
.,TRBJ2-7,.,TRBV11-2,TGTGCCAGCAGCCCGGGGCCGTCCTACGAGCAGTACTTC,CASSPGPSYEQYF
.,TRBJ2-3,.,TRBV6-5,TGTGCCAGCCGGCTCTTTAACAGGGCAGATACGCAGTATTTT,CASRLFNRADTQYF
.,TRBJ2-3,once,TRBV10-3,TGTGCCATCAGTGCCGGTAGGGGCGCAGATACGCAGTATTTT,CAISAGRGADTQYF
.,TRBJ2-2,.,TRBV4-2,TGTGCCAGCAGCAAGGGACATACCTCGGGGGAGCTGTTTTTT,CASSKGHTSGELFF
.,TRBJ2-3,.,TRBV4-2,TGTGCCAGCAGCCCCCGGGGGCCAGATACGCAGTATTTT,CASSPRGPDTQYF
.,TRBJ1-5,.,TRBV6-5,TGTGCCAGCAGTTCGCTCGGAAGCAATCAGCCCCAGCATTTT,CASSSLGSNQPQHF
.,TRBJ2-5,.,TRBV10-3,TGTGCCATCAGTGAGCAAACTTCCGACCAAGAGACCCAGTACTTC,CAISEQTSDQETQYF
TRBD1,TRBJ1-6,.,TRBV7-9,TGTGCCAGCAGCTTAGCGGACAGGGGGTCCAATTCACCCCTCCACTTT,CASSLADRGSNSPLHF
.,TRBJ2-5,.,TRBV24-1,TGTGCCACCAGTGGCCAAACGGGGGGCAGGTCGGAGACCCAGTACTTC,CATSGQTGGRSETQYF
.,TRBJ2-5,.,TRBV4-1,TGCGCCAGCAGCCAAGTCTTGCAAGAGACCCAGTACTTC,CASSQVLQETQYF
TRBD2,TRBJ2-1,.,TRBV2,TGTGCCAGCTCCCTAATCAGCGGGGACTACAATGAGCAGTTCTTC,CASSLISGDYNEQFF
.,TRBJ1-2,.,TRBV5-1,TGCGCCAGCAGCTCCGTCAGGGGAAACTATGGCTACACCTTC,CASSSVRGNYGYTF
.,TRBJ1-5,.,TRBV6-6,TGTGCCAGCACCCCCGGGGCTCAGGGTAGCAATCAGCCCCAGCATTTT,CASTPGAQGSNQPQHF
TRBD1,TRBJ1-5,once,TRBV2,TGTGCCAGCAGTGAAAGGGGGCGGGGTTGGAATCAGCCCCAGCATTTT,CASSERGRGWNQPQHF
.,TRBJ1-5,few,TRBV28,TGTGCCAGCACCCTCGCGGTGGGTTATCAGCCCCAGCATTTT,CASTLAVGYQPQHF
.,TRBJ2-2,.,TRBV7-6,TGTGCCAGCAGCTCGTTGGGCCACACACCCGGGGAGCTGTTTTTT,CASSSLGHTPGELFF
.,TRBJ1-1,.,TRBV18,TGTGCCAGCTCACCTTTGGACGGAGGCACTGAAGCTTTCTTT,CASSPLDGGTEAFF
.,TRBJ2-3,.,TRBV7-9,TGTGCCAGCAGCTCCACAATGAAGAAAGGGCCCAAAACAACAGATACGCAGTATTTT,CASSSTMKKGPKTTDTQYF
TRBD2,TRBJ2-1,.,TRBV5-1,TGCGCCAGCAGCTTAGGGCTAGCGGGATCGGGCTACAATGAGCAGTTCTTC,CASSLGLAGSGYNEQFF
.,TRBJ1-4,.,TRBV6-6,TGTGCCAGCAGTCCACATCCGAACGGGGGACCTAATGAAAAACTGTTTTTT,CASSPHPNGGPNEKLFF
TRBD1,TRBJ2-3,.,TRBV7-3,TGTGCCAGCAGCGAAAGCGGGACAGGGTCTAGCACAGATACGCAGTATTTT,CASSESGTGSSTDTQYF
TRBD1,TRBJ1-2,.,TRBV30,TGTGCCTGGAGGGTGGAGGGGGCCTTCCTATTCTATGGCTACACCTTC,CAWRVEGAFLFYGYTF
.,TRBJ1-5,.,TRBV10-2,TGCGCCAGCAGCTATACCGGCAATCAGCCCCAGCATTTT,CASSYTGNQPQHF
.,TRBJ2-5,once,TRBV3-1/TRBV3-2,TGTGCCAGCAGCCAAGATCGGCCGGGACAAGAGACCCAGTACTTC,CASSQDRPGQETQYF
.,TRBJ2-3,.,TRBV2,TGTGCCAGCAGTGCCCGGCCGGGTACGCAGTATTTT,CASSARPGTQYF
TRBD2,TRBJ2-5,.,TRBV5-1,TGCGCCAGCAGTTTGACGGGACTACCTCAAGAGACCCAGTACTTC,CASSLTGLPQETQYF
.,TRBJ2-2,.,TRBV30,TGTGCCTGGATGGAGGGGGGGTACACCGGGGAGCTGTTTTTT,CAWMEGGYTGELFF
TRBD2,TRBJ2-7,many,TRBV4-2,TGTGCCAGCAGCCAAGAAACCGGGAGCGGGGCCTACGAGCAGTACTTC,CASSQETGSGAYEQYF
.,TRBJ1-5,.,TRBV2,TGTGCCAGCAGTGAAGTCGGTTTCGGGAGTAATCAGCCCCAGCATTTT,CASSEVGFGSNQPQHF
TRBD1,TRBJ1-6,.,TRBV28,TGTGCCAGCAGTTTGGACAGGGTGCCTTCACCCCTCCACTTT,CASSLDRVPSPLHF
.,TRBJ1-2,.,TRBV29-1,TGCAGCGTTGACTATGGCTACACCTTC,CSVDYGYTF
TRBD1,TRBJ1-2,.,TRBV5-1,TGCGCCAGCAGCACAGGACAGGGGGCGAACTATGGCTACACCTTC,CASSTGQGANYGYTF
.,TRBJ2-1,once,TRBV7-9,TGTGCCAGCAGCTTAGTAGGGCAGAATGAGCAGTTCTTC,CASSLVGQNEQFF
TRBD1,TRBJ1-6,.,TRBV5-4,TGTGCCAGCAGCTTGGCGACAGGGGGCGATTCACCCCTCCACTTT,CASSLATGGDSPLHF
.,TRBJ1-2,.,TRBV27,TGTGCCAGCAGTTTAAAGCTGGGTCTAGGTGGCTACACCTTC,CASSLKLGLGGYTF
.,TRBJ1-1,once,TRBV7-2,TGTGCCAGCAGCTGGGCTGGGGCGAACACTGAAGCTTTCTTT,CASSWAGANTEAFF
TRBD1,TRBJ1-4,.,TRBV5-1,TGCGCCAGCAGCCCGGGACAGGGGGCTACTGAAAAACTGTTTTTT,CASSPGQGATEKLFF
.,TRBJ2-1,.,TRBV7-2,TGTGCCAGCAGCTCGAGTGGTCATGAGCAGTTCTTC,CASSSSGHEQFF